A single sample is the source of the 22 T cell receptor beta chains below, sequenced in a study of beta chain features in type 1 diabetes. General study findings and limits: Type 1 diabetes patients showed a moderate but significant shortening of TCRB CDR3s in all four CD4+ subsets.

Their specific antigens are unknown. The authors reverse transcribed all of the isolated RNA, so sequencing captured expressed TCRB transcripts. The data were produced by immunoSEQ multiplex PCR, yet TCRdb's version contains in-frame clones alone and is incomplete. The sample includes a few hundred thousand clones, under 20% of them seen just once. Sequenced sample: naive CD4+ T cells from blood. Receptors were obtained from a young man with type 1 diabetes.

This clone has only a few counts. The chain uses TRBV27 and TRBJ2-7, with 7 bases that match TRBD1. Per the germline V gene, CDR1 is MNHEY and CDR2 is SMNVEV (reference sequence). The V segment lost 8 bases and the J segment 2 bases; nucleotides outside the gene matches: 9. The CDR3 consists of 14 residues. The chain's CDR3 is CASGSTGKTYEQYF. DNA for the CDR3: TGTGCCAGCGGCTCGACAGGGAAGACCTACGAGCAGTACTTC.

This sequence joins TRBV30 and TRBJ2-4; maybe TRBD2 (6 bases). V was clipped by 3 bases and J by 1 base, with 10 bases between them. The CDR3 has 14 residues. The germline V gene has CDR1 GTSNPN and CDR2 SVGIG (reference sequence). This CDR3 is CAWSDREAKNIQYF. The DNA of the CDR3 is TGTGCCTGGAGCGACCGGGAGGCCAAAAACATTCAGTACTTC.

The rearrangement links TRBV7-2 to TRBJ2-7, with TRBD2 matching 7 bases. Trimming at V came to 4 bases and at J to 2 bases, leaving 8 bases not matched to a gene. The germline V gene encodes CDR1 SGHTA and CDR2 FQGNSA. This CDR3 has 15 residues. CDR3 coding DNA: TGTGCCAGCAGCTGGGGTAGCGGGCCTACCTACGAGCAGTACTTC. Translated, it gives CASSWGSGPTYEQYF.

This clone was seen only a few times. The V gene is TRBV27, the J gene TRBJ2-7; 7 bases are shared with TRBD1. Germline V gene sequence: CDR1 MNHEY, CDR2 SMNVEV (reference sequence). The CDR3 spans 15 residues. With V trimmed by 2 bases and J by 0 bases, 4 bases remained unmatched. The CDR3 loop is CASSLRPGGSYEQYF. The CDR3 region has the DNA TGTGCCAGCAGTTTACGCCCAGGGGGCTCCTACGAGCAGTACTTC.

This clone was detected a few times. This chain links TRBV20-1 with TRBJ1-5, with no clear D. V was shortened by 3 bases and J by 5 bases, with 5 bases between the two germline ends. This CDR3 is built from 11 residues. Per germline, CDR1 DFQATT and CDR2 SNEGSKA (reference sequence). The CDR3 is CSARGHQPQHF. CDR3 nucleotide sequence: TGCAGTGCTAGGGGTCATCAGCCCCAGCATTTT.

A few counts support this clone. The CDR3 reads CSGRLAGVVDTQYF. The DNA of the CDR3 is TGCAGCGGTAGACTAGCGGGAGTCGTAGATACGCAGTATTTT. The chain has TRBV29-1 and TRBJ2-3, with 12 bases matching TRBD2. The CDR3 consists of 14 residues. J lost 5 bases, V lost 7 bases, and 7 bases had no gene match. Germline V gene data show CDR1 as SQVTM and CDR2 as ANQGSEA.

A few counts support this clone. The genes are TRBV29-1 and TRBJ2-7; TRBD1 might be the D (8 bases). Trimming stripped 3 bases from V and 6 bases from J, with 15 bases between. The CDR3 sequence is 13 residues long. From germline, CDR1 is SQVTM and CDR2 ANQGSEA. The CDR3 nucleotides read TGCAGCGTTGAGTCACAGGGGGGGGCCGAGCAGTACTTC. Residues: CSVESQGGAEQYF.

The chain employs TRBV9 and TRBJ2-5, with 9 bases fitting TRBD2. Germline assignment: CDR1 SGDLS and CDR2 YYNGEE. There are 15 residues in the CDR3. The V and J ends lost 0 bases and 4 bases, in that order; junction bases with no gene match: 4. This CDR3 is CASSVGLAGTETQYF. The CDR3 bases are TGTGCCAGCAGCGTAGGGCTAGCGGGAACAGAGACCCAGTACTTC.

The chain carries TRBV7-2 and TRBJ1-5; 8 bases match TRBD1. The ends lost 5 bases at V and 0 bases at J; junction bases unmatched: 6. Germline loops: CDR1 SGHTA, CDR2 FQGNSA. This CDR3 region has 16 residues. The CDR3 spells CASSPRTGNSNQPQHF. DNA of the CDR3: TGTGCCAGCAGCCCTCGGACAGGGAATAGCAATCAGCCCCAGCATTTT.

The chain links TRBV4-1 to TRBJ1-5, with unresolved D. The CDR3 runs 15 residues. Trimming removed 1 base from V and 5 bases from J, with 12 bases in between. CDR1 MGHRA and CDR2 YSYEKL come from the germline V gene. The CDR3 nucleotides read TGCGCCAGCAGCCAAGGGGTGGGCAGATATCAGCCCCAGCATTTT. It translates to CASSQGVGRYQPQHF.

The rearrangement links TRBV7-9 to TRBJ1-5; D ambiguous. The V gene lost 10 bases and the J gene lost 4 bases, with 11 bases spanning the gap. This CDR3 contains 12 residues. CDR1 is SEHNR and CDR2 is FQNEAQ in the germline V gene (reference sequence). For the CDR3, the DNA is TGTGCCAATCACGGACGGAATCAGCCCCAGCATTTT. Its protein is CANHGRNQPQHF.

This chain joins TRBV6-6 and TRBJ2-4; D uncertain. V was clipped by 0 bases and J by 7 bases, with 10 bases between them. CDR3 length equals 14 residues. The germline V gene has CDR1 MNHNY and CDR2 SVGAGI (reference sequence). Here the CDR3 DNA reads TGTGCCAGCAGTTACTCGAATCCGAATAACATTCAGTACTTC. Amino acids: CASSYSNPNNIQYF.

This chain joins TRBV28 and TRBJ2-2; 7 bases agree with TRBD2. J gave up 11 bases and V 4 bases, and 13 bases lay outside the gene matches. Germline CDR1 reads MDHEN; CDR2 reads SYDVKM. The CDR3 extends over 15 amino acids. The CDR3 reads CASSSPTGGGFELFF. As DNA, the CDR3 is TGTGCCAGCAGTTCCCCGACTGGGGGGGGTTTTGAGCTGTTTTTT.

The rearrangement joins TRBV6-5 to TRBJ2-4; possibly TRBD1 for D (6 bases). The V gene lost 7 bases and the J gene lost 7 bases, with 14 bases spanning the gap. The CDR3 covers 13 residues. Germline lookup yields CDR1 MNHEY and CDR2 SVGAGI. CDR3 loop: CASTDRTRNIQYF. CDR3 in DNA: TGTGCCAGCACCGACAGGACCCGGAACATTCAGTACTTC.

This clone was seen a handful of times. CDR3 DNA sequence: TGTGCCTGGAGTATGGCCGGGGAGCTGTTTTTT. Translation: CAWSMAGELFF. The chain uses TRBV30 and TRBJ2-2; D call uncertain. Germline V CDR1 and CDR2: GTSNPN, SVGIG (reference sequence). V lost 2 bases, J lost 6 bases, and 4 bases lay in between. This CDR3 is 11 amino acids long.

This clone has just a few counts. J is TRBJ2-1 and V is TRBV6-4; tentatively, D is TRBD1 (5 bases). Germline V gene data show CDR1 as MRHNA and CDR2 as SNTAGT. V was trimmed by 4 bases and J by 4 bases, leaving 11 bases between them. The CDR3 loop spans 14 amino acids. The CDR3 nucleotides read TGTGCCAGCAGTGTCGAACGACAGTACAATGAGCAGTTCTTC. This sequence encodes CASSVERQYNEQFF.

The chain carries TRBV15 and TRBJ2-6, with D possibly TRBD2 on 5 matching bases. Trimming took 6 bases from V and 1 from J, leaving 13 bases between them. Germline loops: CDR1 LNHNV, CDR2 YYDKDF (reference sequence). CDR3 length: 16 amino acids. The DNA of the CDR3 is TGTGCCACCAGTCCCCCGGGGATTTCTGGGGCCAACGTCCTGACTTTC. This codes for CATSPPGISGANVLTF.

The rearrangement joins TRBV7-9 to TRBJ2-1; no clear D gene. The CDR3 consists of 18 residues. Looked up from germline, CDR1 is SEHNR and CDR2 is FQNEAQ (reference sequence). The ends were cut back, 4 bases at V and 2 bases at J, with 21 bases in the middle. CDR3 nucleotides: TGTGCCAGCAGCTCTAGGGCTTTCAACACCGGCGCCTACAATGAGCAGTTCTTC. Protein product: CASSSRAFNTGAYNEQFF. The full variable domain, its missing parts supplied by reference TRBV7-9 and TRBJ2-1, is DTGVSQNPRHKITKRGQNVTFRCDPISEHNRLYWYRQTLGQGPEFLTYFQNEAQLEKSRLLSDRFSAERPKGSFSTLEIQRTEQGDSAMYLCASSSRAFNTGAYNEQFFGPGTRLTVL.

The V and J genes are TRBV4-2 and TRBJ2-3; no reliable D call. The germline V gene encodes CDR1 LGHNA and CDR2 YNFKEQ. V was cut by 4 bases and J by 6 bases, with 11 bases left in between. The CDR3 totals 13 residues. The CDR3 bases are TGTGCCAGCAGCCCACCACCCCCGGATACGCAGTATTTT. It specifies CASSPPPPDTQYF.

The chain employs TRBV25-1 and TRBJ1-4; D is unresolved. This CDR3 has 14 residues. With 0 bases removed from V and 10 bases from J, the gap between germline ends came to 12 bases. Germline lookup yields CDR1 MGHDK and CDR2 SYGVNS. CDR3 amino acids: CASSEYRDGSKLFF. CDR3 nucleotide sequence: TGTGCCAGCAGTGAATATAGGGATGGATCAAAACTGTTTTTT.

The chain uses TRBV14 and TRBJ2-1; D is possibly TRBD1 (6 bases). Trimming took 2 bases from V and 8 from J, leaving 10 bases between them. Germline assignment: CDR1 SGHDN and CDR2 FVKESK. This CDR3 comprises 13 residues. CDR3 coding DNA: TGTGCCAGCAGCCAAAGGGGGAGCGATGAGCAGTTCTTC. It specifies CASSQRGSDEQFF.

This clone appeared a few times. The chain recombines TRBV28 with TRBJ2-1; no firm D call. CDR1 MDHEN and CDR2 SYDVKM come from the germline V gene. The CDR3 has 9 amino acids. With 8 bases removed from V and 8 bases from J, the gap between germline ends came to 4 bases. CDR3 sequence: CASGHEQFF. Here the CDR3 DNA reads TGTGCCAGCGGACATGAGCAGTTCTTC.